This T cell receptor beta chain was sequenced in a study of T-cell reconstitution after alpha-beta-depleted transplantation in children. Study results and limitations: A year had passed since transplant, and T-cell counts and diversity by then came mostly from newly produced T cells. Surviving recipient T cells and thymic progenitors accounted for the high day-60 TCRbeta diversity observed in some patients. Expanded graft clones numbering several hundred reportedly gave rise to alpha-beta T cells about two months after transplant.

Germline V gene data show CDR1 as ENHRY and CDR2 as SYGVKD. This CDR3 has 12 residues. With 3 bases removed from V and 1 base from J, the gap between germline ends came to 3 bases. Preparation of the TCRbeta library was carried out with unique molecular identifiers. Using its own MiXCR run on the PCR reads, TCRdb lists one record per CDR3 protein. The table has some 80,000 distinct CDR3 sequences, roughly 20% seen once. For this clonotype: Antigen: not known.

Specimen: PBMCs, mostly from graft donor cells, collected 360 days after TCRalphabeta/CD19-depleted stem cell transplant. This TCR was sampled from a male patient aged 2-9 years who had a stem cell transplant for acute lymphoblastic leukemia, so the T cells may come from the graft donor. This chain links TRBV10-3 with TRBJ1-1; D is unresolved. The CDR3 coding sequence is TGTGCCATCAGTGAATGGAACACTGAAGCTTTCTTT. This gives the protein CAISEWNTEAFF.